Detailed here is one T cell receptor (beta chain). Its recognized antigen is unknown. Nothing much larger sits one base from this clone, and base qualities are not available. The sample belongs to a study of shared clonotypes between healthy human individuals (dated by TCRdb to the early 2020s). Regarding the complete study: The cohort included a few men and a couple of women between 18 and 49 years of age. Per donor, three plates each were used for CD4 naive and CD4 memory, two for CD8 naive, and one for CD8 memory. To estimate repertoire size and how much clonotype sharing occurs between individuals, the study deeply sequenced the blood TCR repertoires of five or six healthy adults. To increase sequencing depth and limit assay-specific biases, different laboratories used diverse techniques to prepare libraries and sequence TCR repertoires. Per donor, leukapheresis produced somewhere between about 0.85 and 8.9 billion PBMCs. What the work shows at the level of the full study, not this receptor alone: Clonotypes shared by all four sorted-subset donors showed higher generation probabilities than non-shared clonotypes. Larger estimated clonotype richness was generally found for naive subsets than for memory subsets. Because the study included only a small number of donors, the genetic and exposure-history diversity represented was limited. Rarefaction of sorted-subset datasets indicated incomplete sequencing despite the large sequencing depth. Pairwise subsampling led to the expectation that sequencing depth would affect the degree of clonotype sharing among donors. Sharing across four donors was observed for approximately 5% of naive CD4, under 4% of naive CD8, 2.3% of memory CD4, and roughly 0.4% of memory CD8 clonotypes. Only blood was sampled, and tissue TCR repertoires likely differ from those in blood.

Donors were healthy HIV-negative adults with no recently reported acute infections or vaccinations. Every donor was a Caucasian adult residing in Nashville, Tennessee, USA. CD4+ T cells were enriched by magnetic negative selection; naive cells were then positively selected on CD45RA, and the negative fraction formed the memory subset. Blood was obtained by leukapheresis, after which PBMCs were separated by Ficoll-Histopaque density gradient centrifugation and cryopreserved in liquid nitrogen vapor phase. Analytical flow cytometry was used to check the purity and quantity of every magnetically sorted T cell population. Each sorted fraction had its genomic DNA isolated and then quantified by UV absorbance on a Nanodrop 2000c. Trimming removed 6 bases from V and 12 bases from J; the gene matches leave 9 bases unexplained. Spanning cysteine to phenylalanine, the CDR3 consists of 12 amino acids. The CDR3 DNA has 36 bases and is translated from base 1. The germline V gene provides CDR1 SGHTA and CDR2 FQGNSA.

TCR CDR3 regions were amplified from genomic DNA by multiplex PCR using the deep immunoSEQ assay. Extracted genomic DNA from each cell subset was distributed evenly across all wells of several immunoSEQ 96-well plates, and each plate was treated as a replicate. Each replicate PCR for sorted subsets received roughly 200 ng genomic DNA, equal to 30,000 or so T cell genomes. The purified libraries were quantified using a Qubit 3.0 fluorometer, sized with a Bioanalyzer 2100, and then quantified again using the KAPA Library Quantification kit. Every immunoSEQ 96-well plate was sequenced on a dedicated single-read 150-cycle Illumina NextSeq 550 flow cell. Regarding the original processing steps: Because only junctional sequences without quality scores were contained in the immunoSEQ output, filtering matching that applied to full-length reads could not be performed. To assign V/J genes and CDR3, sequences were annotated using PyIR, a Python wrapper for IgBLAST v1.9, with IMGT germline references. Any read was removed if the V/J assignment was weak (E-value above 1e-6), the CDR3 was missing, or the read contained stop codons, out-of-frame junctions, or ambiguous translated residues. A V3J clonotype was defined by an identical inferred V gene, J gene, and CDR3 amino acid sequence. To compute the percentage overlap between repertoires, the number of shared unique clonotypes was divided by the size of the smaller repertoire. Richness of each repertoire was evaluated using RTK rarefaction, the Chao1 estimator, and Recon v2.1 estimates of unobserved clonotypes. Generation probabilities were computed with OLGA for all TCRbeta clonotypes obtained by the gDNA method from several donors. As stored in TCRdb, this immuneACCESS dataset retains in-frame rearrangements with V and J assigned. A fraction of the clones does not appear; measured against another copy, unresolved V genes explain less than half of the discrepancy, and the remainder lacks a known reason. V, J and clone size are taken as reported in that table, and D and trimming were inferred from the DNA itself. Recorded for this sample are about 730,000 clones; around 77% of them occurred a single time. The ten largest make up around 1.8% of the sample.

Material for sequencing was memory CD4+ T cells sorted from blood. What this sample's cell subset or site label stands for: CD45RA-negative fraction. The chain uses TRBV7-2 and TRBJ2-7; 9 central bases correspond to TRBD1. The source of this sequence is a woman in her twenties or thirties in good health. The CDR3 in this case is CASRPTGGQGYF. The nucleotide sequence reads TGTGCCAGCAGACCCACTGGGGGACAGGGGTACTTC.